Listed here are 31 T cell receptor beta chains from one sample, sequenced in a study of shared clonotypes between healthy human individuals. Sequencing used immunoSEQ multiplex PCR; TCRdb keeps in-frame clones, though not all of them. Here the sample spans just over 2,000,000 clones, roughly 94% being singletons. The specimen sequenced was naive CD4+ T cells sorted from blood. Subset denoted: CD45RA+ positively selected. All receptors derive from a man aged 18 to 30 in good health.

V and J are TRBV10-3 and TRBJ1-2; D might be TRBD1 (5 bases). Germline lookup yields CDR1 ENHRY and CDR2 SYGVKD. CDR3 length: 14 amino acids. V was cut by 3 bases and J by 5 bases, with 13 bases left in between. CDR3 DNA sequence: TGTGCCATCAGTGAATGGGGACGAGAGTATGGCTACACCTTC. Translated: CAISEWGREYGYTF.

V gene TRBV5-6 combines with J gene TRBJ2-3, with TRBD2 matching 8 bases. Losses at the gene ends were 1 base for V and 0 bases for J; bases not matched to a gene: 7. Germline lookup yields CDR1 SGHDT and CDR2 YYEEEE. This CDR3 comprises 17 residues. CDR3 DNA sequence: TGTGCCAGCAGCTTGTTCCTCGGGGGGGTTAGCACAGATACGCAGTATTTT. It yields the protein CASSLFLGGVSTDTQYF. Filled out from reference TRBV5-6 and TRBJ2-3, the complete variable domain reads DAGVTQSPTHLIKTRGQQVTLRCSPKSGHDTVSWYQQALGQGPQFIFQYYEEEERQRGNFPDRFSGHQFPNYSSELNVNALLLGDSALYLCASSLFLGGVSTDTQYFGPGTRLTVL.

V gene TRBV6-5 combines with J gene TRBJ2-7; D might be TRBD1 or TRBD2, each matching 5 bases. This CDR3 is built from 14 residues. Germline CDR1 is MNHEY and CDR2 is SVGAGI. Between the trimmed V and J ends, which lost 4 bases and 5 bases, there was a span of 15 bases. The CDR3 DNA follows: TGTGCCAGCAGTTTCAGGGCGCGGGTCGACGAGCAGTACTTC. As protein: CASSFRARVDEQYF.

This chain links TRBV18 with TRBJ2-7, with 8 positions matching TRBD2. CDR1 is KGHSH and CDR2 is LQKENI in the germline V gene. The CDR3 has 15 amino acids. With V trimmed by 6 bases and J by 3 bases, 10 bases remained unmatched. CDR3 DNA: TGTGCCAGCTCCCCGGGAGGGCCAGGGGACTACGAGCAGTACTTC. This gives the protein CASSPGGPGDYEQYF.

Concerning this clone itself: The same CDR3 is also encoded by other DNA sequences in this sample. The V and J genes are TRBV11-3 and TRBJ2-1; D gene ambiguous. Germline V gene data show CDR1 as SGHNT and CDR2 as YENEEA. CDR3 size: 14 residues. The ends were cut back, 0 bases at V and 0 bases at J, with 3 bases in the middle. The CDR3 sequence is CASSLDSSYNEQFF. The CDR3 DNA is TGTGCCAGCAGCTTAGATTCCTCCTACAATGAGCAGTTCTTC.

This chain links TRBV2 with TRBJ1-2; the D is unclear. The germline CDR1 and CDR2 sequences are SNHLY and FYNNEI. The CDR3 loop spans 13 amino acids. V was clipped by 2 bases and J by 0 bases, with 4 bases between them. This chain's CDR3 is CASSEKPNYGYTF. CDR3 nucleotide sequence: TGTGCCAGCAGTGAAAAACCTAACTATGGCTACACCTTC.

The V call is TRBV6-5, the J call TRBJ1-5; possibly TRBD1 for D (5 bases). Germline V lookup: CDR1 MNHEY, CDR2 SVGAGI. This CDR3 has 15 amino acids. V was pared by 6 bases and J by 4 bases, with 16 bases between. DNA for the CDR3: TGTGCCAGCAGACTTGACAGCAGCAAGAATCAGCCCCAGCATTTT. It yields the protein CASRLDSSKNQPQHF.

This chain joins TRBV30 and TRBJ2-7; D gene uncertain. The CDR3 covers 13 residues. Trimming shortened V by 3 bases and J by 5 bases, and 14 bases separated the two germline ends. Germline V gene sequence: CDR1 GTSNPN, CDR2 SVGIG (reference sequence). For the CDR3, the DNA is TGTGCCTGGAGCCGACAAACGGGTAACGAGCAGTACTTC. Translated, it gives CAWSRQTGNEQYF. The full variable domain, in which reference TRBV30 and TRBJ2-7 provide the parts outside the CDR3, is SQTIHQWPATLVQPVGSPLSLECTVEGTSNPNLYWYRQAAGRGLQLLFYSVGIGQISSEVPQNLSASRPQDRQFILSSKKLLLSDSGFYLCAWSRQTGNEQYFGPGTRLTVT.

The CDR3 coding sequence is TGTGCCAGCAGTTACTGGGCGCCACCAGATACGCAGTATTTT. Amino acids: CASSYWAPPDTQYF. The chain recombines TRBV6-5 with TRBJ2-3; no firm D call. V dropped 1 base and J dropped 4 bases, with 9 bases sitting between them. The germline V gene has CDR1 MNHEY and CDR2 SVGAGI. This CDR3 has 14 amino acids.

The chain's CDR3 is CASSIQTGDSGNTIYF. In DNA form, the CDR3 reads TGCGCCAGCAGCATTCAGACAGGGGACTCTGGAAACACCATATATTTT. This chain joins TRBV5-1 and TRBJ1-3; TRBD1 matches at 8 bases. V lost 4 bases to trimming and J lost 0 bases; unmatched junction nucleotides: 6. In germline, CDR1 is SGHRS, CDR2 YFSETQ. This CDR3 region has 16 residues.

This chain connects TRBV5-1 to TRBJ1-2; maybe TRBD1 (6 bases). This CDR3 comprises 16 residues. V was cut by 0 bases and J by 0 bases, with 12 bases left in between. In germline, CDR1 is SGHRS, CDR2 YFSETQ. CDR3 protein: CASSLDGQTANYGYTF. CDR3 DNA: TGCGCCAGCAGCTTGGACGGACAGACCGCTAACTATGGCTACACCTTC.

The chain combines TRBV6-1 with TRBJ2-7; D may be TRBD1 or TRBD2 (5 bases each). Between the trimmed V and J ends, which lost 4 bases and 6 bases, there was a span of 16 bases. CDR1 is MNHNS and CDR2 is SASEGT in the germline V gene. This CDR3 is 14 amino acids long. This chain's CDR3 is CASSGDRTLREQYF. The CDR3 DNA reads TGTGCCAGCAGTGGGGACCGTACGTTACGCGAGCAGTACTTC.

The CDR3 DNA reads as TGTGCCAGCAGTTTCCCTCCAGGGTCGAGCTACTCTGGAAACACCATATATTTT. This encodes CASSFPPGSSYSGNTIYF. The chain combines TRBV28 with TRBJ1-3; maybe TRBD1 (5 bases). The CDR3 is 18 amino acids. Per the germline V gene, CDR1 is MDHEN and CDR2 is SYDVKM. The ends were cut back, 3 bases at V and 0 bases at J, with 18 bases in the middle. Supplemented by reference TRBV28 and TRBJ1-3, the full variable domain reads DVKVTQSSRYLVKRTGEKVFLECVQDMDHENMFWYRQDPGLGLRLIYFSYDVKMKEKGDIPEGYSVSREKKERFSLILESASTNQTSMYLCASSFPPGSSYSGNTIYFGEGSWLTVV.

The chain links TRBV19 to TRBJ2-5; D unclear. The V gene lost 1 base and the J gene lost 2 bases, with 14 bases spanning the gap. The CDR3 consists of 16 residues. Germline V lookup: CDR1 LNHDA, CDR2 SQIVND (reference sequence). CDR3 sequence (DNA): TGTGCCAGTAGTATAGCGGGCGTCGTGGGACAAGAGACCCAGTACTTC. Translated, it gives CASSIAGVVGQETQYF. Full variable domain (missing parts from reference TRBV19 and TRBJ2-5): DGGITQSPKYLFRKEGQNVTLSCEQNLNHDAMYWYRQDPGQGLRLIYYSQIVNDFQKGDIAEGYSVSREKKESFPLTVTSAQKNPTAFYLCASSIAGVVGQETQYFGPGTRLLVL.

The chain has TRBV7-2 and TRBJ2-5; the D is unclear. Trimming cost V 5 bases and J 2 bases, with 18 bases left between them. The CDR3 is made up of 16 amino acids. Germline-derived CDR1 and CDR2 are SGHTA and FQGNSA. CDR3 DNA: TGTGCCAGCAGCGCGTCAGGAGTGAGAGGACAAGAGACCCAGTACTTC. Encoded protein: CASSASGVRGQETQYF. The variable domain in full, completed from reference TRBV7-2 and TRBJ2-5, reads GAGVSQSPSNKVTEKGKDVELRCDPISGHTALYWYRQSLGQGLEFLIYFQGNSAPDKSGLPSDRFSAERTGGSVSTLTIQRTQQEDSAVYLCASSASGVRGQETQYFGPGTRLLVL.

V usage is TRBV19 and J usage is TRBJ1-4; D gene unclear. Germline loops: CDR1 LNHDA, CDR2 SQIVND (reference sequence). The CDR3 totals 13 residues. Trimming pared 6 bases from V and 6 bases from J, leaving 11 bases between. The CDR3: CASRIWLDEKLFF. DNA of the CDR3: TGTGCCAGTAGGATCTGGCTCGATGAAAAACTGTTTTTT.

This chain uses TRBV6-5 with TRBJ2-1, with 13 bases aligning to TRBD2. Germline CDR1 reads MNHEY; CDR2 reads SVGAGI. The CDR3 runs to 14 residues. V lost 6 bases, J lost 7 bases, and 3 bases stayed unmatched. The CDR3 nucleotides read TGTGCCAGCAGAGCGGGACTAGCGGGGAATGAGCAGTTCTTC. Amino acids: CASRAGLAGNEQFF.

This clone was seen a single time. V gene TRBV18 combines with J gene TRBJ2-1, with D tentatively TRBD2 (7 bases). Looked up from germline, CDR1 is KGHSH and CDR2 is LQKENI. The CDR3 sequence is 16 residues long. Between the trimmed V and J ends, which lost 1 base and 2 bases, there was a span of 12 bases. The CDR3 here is CASSPQGGGPYNEQFF. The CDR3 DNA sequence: TGTGCCAGCTCACCACAGGGCGGGGGCCCCTACAATGAGCAGTTCTTC.

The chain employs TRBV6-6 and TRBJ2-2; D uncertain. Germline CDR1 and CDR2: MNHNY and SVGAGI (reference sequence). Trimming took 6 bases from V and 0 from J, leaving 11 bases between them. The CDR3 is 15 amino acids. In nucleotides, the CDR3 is TGTGCCAGCAGCGTAGACGCCACGAACACCGGGGAGCTGTTTTTT. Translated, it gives CASSVDATNTGELFF.

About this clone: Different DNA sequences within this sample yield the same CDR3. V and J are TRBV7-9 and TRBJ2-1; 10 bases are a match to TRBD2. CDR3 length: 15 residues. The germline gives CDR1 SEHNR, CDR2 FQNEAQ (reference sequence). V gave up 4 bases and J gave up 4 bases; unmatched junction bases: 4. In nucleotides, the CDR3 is TGTGCCAGCAGCTCAGGACTAGCGGTTTACAATGAGCAGTTCTTC. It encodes CASSSGLAVYNEQFF.

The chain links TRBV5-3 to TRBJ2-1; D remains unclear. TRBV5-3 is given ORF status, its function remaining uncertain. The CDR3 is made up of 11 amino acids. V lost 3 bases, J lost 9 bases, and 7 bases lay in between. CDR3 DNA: TGTGCCAGAAGCTACAATAGTGAGCAGTTCTTC. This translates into CARSYNSEQFF.

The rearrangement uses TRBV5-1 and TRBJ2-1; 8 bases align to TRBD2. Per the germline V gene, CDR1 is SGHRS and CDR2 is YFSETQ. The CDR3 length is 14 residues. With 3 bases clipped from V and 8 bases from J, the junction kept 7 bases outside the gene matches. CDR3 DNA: TGCGCCAGCAGCTCCGGACTAGCACCCGATGAGCAGTTCTTC. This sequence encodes CASSSGLAPDEQFF.

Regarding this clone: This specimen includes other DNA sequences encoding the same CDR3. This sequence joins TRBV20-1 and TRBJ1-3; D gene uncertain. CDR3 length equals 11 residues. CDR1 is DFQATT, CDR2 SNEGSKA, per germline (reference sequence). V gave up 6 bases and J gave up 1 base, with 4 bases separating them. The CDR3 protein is CSAGSGNTIYF. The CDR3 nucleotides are TGCAGTGCGGGGTCTGGAAACACCATATATTTT.

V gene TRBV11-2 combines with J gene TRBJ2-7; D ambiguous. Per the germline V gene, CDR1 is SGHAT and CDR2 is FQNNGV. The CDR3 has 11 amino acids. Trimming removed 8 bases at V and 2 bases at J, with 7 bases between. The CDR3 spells CASGTAYEQYF. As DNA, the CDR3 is TGTGCCAGCGGTACAGCCTACGAGCAGTACTTC.

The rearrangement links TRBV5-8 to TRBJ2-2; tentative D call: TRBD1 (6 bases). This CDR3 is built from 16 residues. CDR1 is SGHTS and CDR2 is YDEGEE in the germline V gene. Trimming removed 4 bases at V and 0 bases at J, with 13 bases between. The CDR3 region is CASSSHRVTNTGELFF. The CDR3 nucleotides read TGTGCCAGCAGCAGCCACAGGGTAACGAACACCGGGGAGCTGTTTTTT.

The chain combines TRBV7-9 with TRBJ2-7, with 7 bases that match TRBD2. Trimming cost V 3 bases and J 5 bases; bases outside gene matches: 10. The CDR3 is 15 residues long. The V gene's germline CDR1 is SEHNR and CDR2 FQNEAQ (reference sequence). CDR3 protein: CASSLRELNFHEQYF. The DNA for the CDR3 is TGTGCCAGCAGCTTGCGGGAGCTCAATTTCCACGAGCAGTACTTC. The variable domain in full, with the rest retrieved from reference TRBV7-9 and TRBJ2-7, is DTGVSQNPRHKITKRGQNVTFRCDPISEHNRLYWYRQTLGQGPEFLTYFQNEAQLEKSRLLSDRFSAERPKGSFSTLEIQRTEQGDSAMYLCASSLRELNFHEQYFGPGTRLTVT.

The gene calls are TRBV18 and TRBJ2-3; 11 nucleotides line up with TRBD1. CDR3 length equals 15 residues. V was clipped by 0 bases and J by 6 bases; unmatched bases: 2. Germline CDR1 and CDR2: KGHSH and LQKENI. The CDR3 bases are TGTGCCAGCTCACCACCAAGGACAGGGGGCGATACGCAGTATTTT. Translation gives CASSPPRTGGDTQYF.

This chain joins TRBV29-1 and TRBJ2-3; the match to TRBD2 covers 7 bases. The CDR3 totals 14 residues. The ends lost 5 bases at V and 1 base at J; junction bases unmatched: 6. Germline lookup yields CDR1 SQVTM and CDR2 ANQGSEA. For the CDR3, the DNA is TGCAGCGTTATGACGGGAGGCCGCACAGATACGCAGTATTTT. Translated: CSVMTGGRTDTQYF.

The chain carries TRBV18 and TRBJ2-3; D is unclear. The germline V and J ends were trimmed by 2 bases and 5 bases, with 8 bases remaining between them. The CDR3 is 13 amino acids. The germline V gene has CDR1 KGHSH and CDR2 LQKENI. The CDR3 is CASSPWQEDTQYF. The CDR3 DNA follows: TGTGCCAGCTCACCATGGCAGGAAGATACGCAGTATTTT.

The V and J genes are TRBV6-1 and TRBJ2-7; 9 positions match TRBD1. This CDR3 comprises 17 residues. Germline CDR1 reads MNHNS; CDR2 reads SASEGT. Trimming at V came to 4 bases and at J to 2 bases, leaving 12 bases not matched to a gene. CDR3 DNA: TGTGCCAGCAGTGTCCGGGACAGGGTGAATATACCCTACGAGCAGTACTTC. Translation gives CASSVRDRVNIPYEQYF.

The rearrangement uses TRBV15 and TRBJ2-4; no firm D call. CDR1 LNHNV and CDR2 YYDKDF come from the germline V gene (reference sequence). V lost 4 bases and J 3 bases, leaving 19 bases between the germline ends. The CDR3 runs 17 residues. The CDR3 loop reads CATSKERVDEDKNIQYF. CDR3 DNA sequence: TGTGCCACCAGCAAAGAGAGAGTGGACGAGGACAAAAACATTCAGTACTTC.